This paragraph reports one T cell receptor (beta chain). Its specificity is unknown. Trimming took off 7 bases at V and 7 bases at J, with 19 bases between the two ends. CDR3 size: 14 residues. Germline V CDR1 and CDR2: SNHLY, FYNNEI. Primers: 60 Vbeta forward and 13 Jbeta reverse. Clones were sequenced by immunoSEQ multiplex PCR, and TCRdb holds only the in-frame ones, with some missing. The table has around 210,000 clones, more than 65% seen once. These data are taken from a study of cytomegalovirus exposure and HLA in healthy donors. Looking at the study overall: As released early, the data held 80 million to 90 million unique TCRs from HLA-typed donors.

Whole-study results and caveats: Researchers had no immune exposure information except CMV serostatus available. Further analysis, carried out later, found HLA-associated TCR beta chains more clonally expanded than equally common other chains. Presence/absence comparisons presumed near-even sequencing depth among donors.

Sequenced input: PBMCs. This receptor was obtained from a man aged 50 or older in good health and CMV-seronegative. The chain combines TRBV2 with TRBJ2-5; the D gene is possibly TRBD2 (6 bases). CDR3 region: CASMPGRELRTQYF. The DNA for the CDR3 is TGTGCCAGCATGCCGGGACGGGAGTTAAGGACCCAGTACTTC.